These T cell receptor beta chains were read from a single sample in a study of T cell responses to AZD1222 COVID-19 vaccine. Some clones are missing from TCRdb's copy, which holds only in-frame ones; the method was immunoSEQ multiplex PCR. The data contain roughly 98,000 clones, around nine tenths of them singletons. Sequenced material: peripheral blood, taken 28 days after the second AZD1222 dose. The source of these receptors is an adult who received the AZD1222 COVID-19 vaccine. CDR3s include the opening cysteine and the closing phenylalanine or tryptophan. The D gene is left open where the match is weak. Clone size is given for some rows only: seen once, a few or many times, or a class if the clone is expanded.

TRBV2	TRBJ2-4	12	.	.	CASSRDGNIQYF	TGTGCCAGCAGCCGGGACGGTAACATTCAGTACTTC
TRBV12-3/TRBV12-4	TRBJ2-7	13	.	few	CASSLAPGYEQYF	TGTGCCAGCAGTTTAGCCCCCGGATACGAGCAGTACTTC
TRBV14	TRBJ2-1	16	TRBD2	.	CASSQASGGRGGKQFF	TGTGCCAGCAGCCAAGCGAGCGGGGGCCGGGGCGGTAAGCAGTTCTTC
TRBV12-5	TRBJ1-2	13	.	.	CASGLRAYAGYTF	TGTGCTAGTGGGTTACGGGCGTATGCCGGCTACACCTTC
TRBV3-1/TRBV3-2	TRBJ1-1	12	.	.	CASSQARLEAFF	TGTGCCAGCAGCCAAGCCCGGCTCGAAGCTTTCTTT
TRBV7-2	TRBJ2-7	14	.	once	CASSLWTFPYEQYF	TGTGCCAGCAGCCTGTGGACTTTTCCCTACGAGCAGTACTTC
TRBV5-1	TRBJ2-7	12	TRBD1	.	CASSRTRGEQYF	TGCGCCAGCAGCCGTACCAGGGGGGAGCAGTACTTC
TRBV27	TRBJ2-3	16	TRBD2	.	CASRPRAGEYTDTQYF	TGTGCCAGCAGACCCCGAGCGGGAGAGTACACAGATACGCAGTATTTT
TRBV30	TRBJ1-2	14	.	.	CAWSTTGGVYGYTF	TGTGCCTGGAGCACCACCGGTGGGGTCTATGGCTACACCTTC
TRBV2	TRBJ2-3	13	.	.	CASSVRAGHWGTF	TGTGCCAGCAGTGTGAGGGCAGGGCATTGGGGGACCTTT
TRBV28	TRBJ2-5	15	TRBD2	.	CASSLSIGGGKTQYF	TGTGCCAGCAGTTTGTCTATCGGGGGGGGTAAGACCCAGTACTTC
TRBV11-2	TRBJ1-6	15	TRBD1	.	CASSPRTGADSPLHF	TGTGCCAGCAGCCCAAGGACAGGGGCGGATTCACCCCTCCACTTT
TRBV11-2	TRBJ2-1	16	TRBD2	.	CASSGRLAGPTDEQFF	TGTGCCAGCAGCGGCAGGCTAGCGGGCCCTACGGATGAGCAGTTCTTC
TRBV6-6	TRBJ2-5	15	TRBD2	once	CASSYTSGSGETQYF	TGTGCCAGCAGTTACACTAGCGGGAGTGGAGAGACCCAGTACTTC
TRBV7-2	TRBJ2-3	15	.	.	CAAEGRGGGTDTQYF	TGTGCCGCCGAGGGAAGGGGGGGTGGCACAGATACGCAGTATTTT
TRBV20-1	TRBJ1-1	11	.	once	CSASNSGSAFF	TGCAGTGCTAGCAATTCCGGGTCAGCTTTCTTT
TRBV6-5	TRBJ1-1	14	.	once	CASSTTGHNTEAFF	TGTGCCAGCAGTACAACAGGACACAACACTGAAGCTTTCTTT
TRBV5-1	TRBJ1-3	13	.	.	CASSPLPSDTIYF	TGCGCCAGCAGCCCTCTTCCTAGTGACACCATATATTTT
TRBV28	TRBJ1-5	9	.	.	CASRGAQHF	TGTGCCAGTCGCGGGGCCCAGCATTTT
TRBV7-9	TRBJ2-1	10	.	.	CASGPNEQFF	TGTGCCAGCGGTCCAAATGAGCAGTTCTTC
TRBV5-1	TRBJ2-5	16	TRBD2	.	CASSYGLAGVGETQYF	TGCGCCAGCAGCTATGGACTAGCGGGAGTCGGGGAGACCCAGTACTTC
TRBV11-2	TRBJ2-5	15	.	.	CASSLEPGRRETQYF	TGTGCCAGCAGCTTAGAGCCCGGGCGGCGAGAGACCCAGTACTTC
TRBV7-8	TRBJ1-4	16	.	.	CASSPAGASDSGKLFF	TGTGCCAGCAGCCCAGCGGGGGCCTCAGACAGTGGAAAACTGTTTTTT
TRBV10-3	TRBJ1-1	12	TRBD1	.	CAITGTGREAFF	TGTGCCATCACAGGGACAGGGCGTGAGGCTTTCTTT
TRBV28	TRBJ1-3	15	.	.	CASSSVPPSGNTIYF	TGTGCCAGCAGTTCCGTGCCACCCTCTGGAAACACCATATATTTT
TRBV6-5	TRBJ1-2	14	TRBD1	.	CASSYAGQGGGYTF	TGTGCCAGCAGTTACGCTGGACAGGGCGGGGGCTACACCTTC
TRBV19	TRBJ2-2	16	.	.	CASRRRGSGEVGELFF	TGTGCCAGTAGAAGAAGGGGCTCGGGAGAGGTCGGGGAGCTGTTTTTT
TRBV28	TRBJ2-7	15	TRBD2	.	CASKVAGELSYEQYF	TGTGCCAGCAAGGTCGCGGGAGAACTCTCTTACGAGCAGTACTTC
TRBV6-1	TRBJ1-2	16	.	.	CASSESVTRTDYGYTF	TGTGCCAGCAGTGAAAGCGTAACGAGAACCGACTATGGCTACACCTTC
TRBV5-4	TRBJ2-3	15	.	.	CASSGWTANTDTQYF	TGTGCCAGCAGCGGATGGACAGCGAACACAGATACGCAGTATTTT
TRBV6-5	TRBJ1-3	14	.	.	CATRPPGAGNTIYF	TGTGCCACCCGGCCCCCGGGGGCTGGAAACACCATATATTTT
TRBV6-5	TRBJ1-5	15	.	.	CASQVLSRGSQPQHF	TGTGCCAGTCAAGTCCTATCACGAGGGAGCCAGCCCCAGCATTTT
TRBV29-1	TRBJ2-1	12	.	.	CSVGHQKNEQFF	TGCAGCGTGGGACATCAGAAGAATGAGCAGTTCTTC
TRBV6-4	TRBJ1-4	15	.	.	CAIPLWWITNEKLFF	TGTGCCATCCCCTTGTGGTGGATAACTAATGAAAAACTGTTTTTT
TRBV6-6	TRBJ1-1	16	TRBD1	.	CASSKTGGGVNTEAFF	TGTGCCAGCAGTAAAACAGGGGGCGGGGTGAACACTGAAGCTTTCTTT
TRBV6-5	TRBJ1-5	15	.	.	CASTQGRVSNQPQHF	TGTGCCAGCACCCAGGGCAGGGTGAGCAATCAGCCCCAGCATTTT
TRBV28	TRBJ1-5	18	.	.	CASSPPGHGLMGGQPQHF	TGTGCCAGCAGTCCTCCGGGACACGGTTTGATGGGTGGTCAGCCCCAGCATTTT
TRBV4-2	TRBJ2-7	15	TRBD2	.	CASSRVSGADEEQYF	TGTGCCAGCAGCCGGGTTAGCGGGGCCGATGAGGAGCAGTACTTC
TRBV24-1	TRBJ2-3	16	TRBD1	.	CATSDLGQGVVDTQYF	TGTGCCACCAGTGACCTGGGACAGGGAGTAGTAGATACGCAGTATTTT
TRBV19	TRBJ1-1	14	.	.	CASSIYGPNTEAFF	TGTGCCAGTAGTATTTACGGCCCGAACACTGAAGCTTTCTTT
TRBV28	TRBJ2-2	13	.	.	CASRTTNTGELFF	TGTGCCAGCCGGACGACGAACACCGGGGAGCTGTTTTTT
TRBV6-5	TRBJ2-7	14	.	.	CASSQRGRAEEQYF	TGTGCCAGCAGTCAAAGGGGCAGGGCGGAAGAGCAGTACTTC
TRBV7-2	TRBJ2-1	15	.	.	CASSLAGGTYNEQFF	TGTGCCAGCAGCTTAGCGGGAGGTACGTACAATGAGCAGTTCTTC
TRBV12-3/TRBV12-4	TRBJ1-5	11	.	.	CASSANQPQHF	TGTGCCAGCAGTGCTAATCAGCCCCAGCATTTT
TRBV3-1/TRBV3-2	TRBJ2-1	16	TRBD2	.	CASSQGLAGGFNEQFF	TGTGCCAGCAGCCAGGGACTAGCGGGAGGTTTTAATGAGCAGTTCTTC
TRBV6-5	TRBJ1-2	13	.	once	CATFPTMVYGYTF	TGTGCCACCTTCCCCACTATGGTCTATGGCTACACCTTC
TRBV18	TRBJ1-5	15	.	.	CASSTSGGRNQPQHF	TGTGCCAGCTCCACGTCGGGGGGACGCAATCAGCCCCAGCATTTT
TRBV23-1	TRBJ1-6	21	.	.	CASSPRVRQGADLTYNSPLHF	TGCGCCAGCAGTCCCCGGGTTAGGCAGGGTGCTGATTTGACCTATAATTCACCCCTCCACTTT
TRBV5-1	TRBJ2-3	16	.	.	CASSLESEGNTDTQYF	TGCGCCAGCAGCTTGGAAAGTGAGGGAAACACAGATACGCAGTATTTT
TRBV3-1/TRBV3-2	TRBJ1-2	12	.	.	CASSQRGDGYTF	TGTGCCAGCAGCCAACGAGGGGATGGCTACACCTTC
TRBV29-1	TRBJ1-1	14	.	.	CSVDSPEGGTEAFF	TGCAGCGTTGATTCCCCCGAAGGTGGCACTGAAGCTTTCTTT
TRBV28	TRBJ2-5	15	.	.	CASSSGREVAETQYF	TGTGCCAGCAGTTCCGGTAGGGAGGTAGCAGAGACCCAGTACTTC
TRBV30	TRBJ2-2	12	.	.	CAYGHLKGELFF	TGTGCCTACGGCCATCTTAAAGGGGAGCTGTTTTTT
TRBV5-6	TRBJ1-2	15	TRBD1	.	CASSSPGTGYYGYTF	TGTGCCAGCAGCTCCCCCGGGACAGGGTACTATGGCTACACCTTC